The rows below give T cell receptor beta chains drawn from one sample of a study of vaccination and CD4 T cells after COVID-19. TCRdb independently ran MiXCR on the PCR reads; one entry per CDR3 protein. The repertoire includes over 15,000 distinct CDR3 sequences, around 46% of them detected once, and over 6% sits in the top ten. No antigens are known for them. This specimen was CD4+ T cells from blood, cultured in vitro, taken after SARS-CoV-2 vaccination. The receptor source for this set is a human donor who had recovered from COVID-19. Both conserved end residues are part of each CDR3. Each record gives: V gene, J gene, CDR3 protein.

TRBV18	TRBJ2-5	CASSPAETQYF
TRBV6-2/TRBV6-3	TRBJ2-3	CASSLGALATDTQYF
TRBV6-1	TRBJ1-2	CASSENHGLYGYTF
TRBV20-1	TRBJ2-7	CSVRDRTSYEQYF
TRBV5-6	TRBJ1-5	CASSLRLSNQPQHF
TRBV6-2/TRBV6-3	TRBJ1-2	CASSDSTGGGYTF
TRBV19	TRBJ2-1	CASRPPGLTSTGWDNEQFF
TRBV11-3	TRBJ2-5	CASSLGRETAQYF
TRBV5-4	TRBJ2-7	CASSSRQGGDEQYF
TRBV11-2	TRBJ2-5	CASSRVLKALAGVETQYF
TRBV27	TRBJ1-6	CASGQGFSPLHF
TRBV21-1	TRBJ2-6	CASSKEANPTVLSGANVLTF
TRBV5-6	TRBJ1-2	CASSPGAVVHYGYTF
TRBV4-1	TRBJ2-5	CASSRSAAGEETQYF
TRBV19	TRBJ1-5	CASVGGDSQHF
TRBV20-1	TRBJ1-5	CSARPGQGSQPQHF
TRBV7-9	TRBJ1-3	CASSSRASGNTIYF
TRBV21-1	TRBJ2-6	CASSKCQNWGGPSGANVLTF
TRBV6-1	TRBJ2-2	CASSKDRGTNTGELFF
TRBV20-1	TRBJ2-5	CSARGFEKITQETQYF
TRBV7-8	TRBJ1-1	CASSLTAGMGLRGNTEAFF
TRBV7-8	TRBJ1-6	CASSQPVTYNSPLHF
TRBV6-1	TRBJ2-7	CASSTWDRGSYEQYF
TRBV25-1	TRBJ2-1	CASSDLGASYNEQFF
TRBV5-4	TRBJ2-3	CASSPGTSLSTDTQYF
TRBV7-3	TRBJ1-6	CASSLNTAANSPLHF
TRBV20-1	TRBJ2-7	CSARVLAGYEQYF
TRBV24-1	TRBJ1-5	CATSDARRGANQPQHF
TRBV19	TRBJ2-3	CASSLWIGDTQYF
TRBV19	TRBJ1-5	CASSKGQSYNQPQHF
TRBV7-3	TRBJ2-1	CASSPTKGGSYNEQFF
TRBV7-2	TRBJ2-1	CASSPGLAGNEQFF
TRBV10-3	TRBJ2-4	CAISEQKDRLRYF
TRBV7-7	TRBJ2-2	CASSLSYSGSTGELFF
TRBV2	TRBJ2-5	CASSESLETQYF
TRBV10-3	TRBJ2-5	CAITGGLGETQYF
TRBV29-1	TRBJ1-2	CSASMGRGYTF
TRBV12-5	TRBJ2-7	CASGLVPPGQGLSYEQYF
TRBV10-3	TRBJ1-6	CAISERMLRGSGQSPLHF
TRBV12-3/TRBV12-4	TRBJ1-1	CAILIKGTEAFF
TRBV6-2/TRBV6-3	TRBJ2-1	CASSYLAGLYNEQFF
TRBV14	TRBJ2-7	CASGQGNYEQYF
TRBV20-1	TRBJ1-1	CSARNPKNTEAFF
TRBV6-5	TRBJ2-1	CASSLGLAANEQFF
TRBV11-2	TRBJ2-7	CASSRTSTPTYEQYF
TRBV7-8	TRBJ2-5	CASSSPRGQETQYF
TRBV6-1	TRBJ2-3	CASSEKGGLSDTQYF
TRBV2	TRBJ2-7	CASSEAPRQGSSYEQYF
TRBV20-1	TRBJ2-7	CSAVMLAKPYEQYF
TRBV18	TRBJ2-2	CASSPVPTGELFF
TRBV6-5	TRBJ2-3	CASSSTDTQYF
TRBV11-2	TRBJ2-3	CASSRGVGRGTDTQYF
TRBV10-3	TRBJ2-5	CAIRAEETQYF
TRBV28	TRBJ1-5	CASSLGQGANQPQHF